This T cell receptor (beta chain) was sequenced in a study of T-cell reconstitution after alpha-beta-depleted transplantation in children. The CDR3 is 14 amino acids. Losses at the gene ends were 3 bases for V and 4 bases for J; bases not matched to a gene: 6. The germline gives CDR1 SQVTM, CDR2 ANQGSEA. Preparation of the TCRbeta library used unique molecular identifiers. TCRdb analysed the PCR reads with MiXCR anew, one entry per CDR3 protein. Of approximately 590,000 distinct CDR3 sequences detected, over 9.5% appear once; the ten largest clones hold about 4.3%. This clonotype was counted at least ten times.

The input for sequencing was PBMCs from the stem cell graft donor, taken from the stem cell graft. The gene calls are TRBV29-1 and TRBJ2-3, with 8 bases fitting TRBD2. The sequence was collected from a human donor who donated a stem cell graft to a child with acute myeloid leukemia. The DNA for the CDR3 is TGCAGCGTTGATAGCGGGACACGGTCAGATACGCAGTATTTT. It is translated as CSVDSGTRSDTQYF.